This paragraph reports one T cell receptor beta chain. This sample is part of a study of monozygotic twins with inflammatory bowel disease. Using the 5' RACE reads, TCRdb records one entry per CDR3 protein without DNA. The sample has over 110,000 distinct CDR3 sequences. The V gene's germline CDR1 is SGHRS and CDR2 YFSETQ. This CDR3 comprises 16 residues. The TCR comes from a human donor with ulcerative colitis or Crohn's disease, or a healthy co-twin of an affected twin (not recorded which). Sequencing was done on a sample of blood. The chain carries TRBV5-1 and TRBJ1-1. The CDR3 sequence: CASSLGEALTPNEAFF.